This T cell receptor beta chain derives from a study of blood T cell repertoires in COVID-19. About the study: Samples of COVID-19 (acute and convalescent) were obtained from the United States, Italy and Spain. PBMCs, B-cell-depleted T cells, or T cells provided the cDNA or gDNA that made up the material.

In the authors' methods: Reference gene primer amplification gave estimated nucleated cell counts. The table came from immunoSEQ multiplex PCR; TCRdb's copy has only in-frame clones and leaves some out. V and J calls and clone size are those listed in that table; D and trimming were worked out from the DNA. The data show 140,000 to 150,000 clones, with more than 70% seen just once and about 2.3% held by the top ten. The TCR originated in a human donor in a cohort sampled during active COVID-19. Input material: peripheral blood.

DNA of the CDR3: TGTGCCAGCAGCTTACCACTAGCGGGAGGGCACAATGAGCAGTTCTTC. This codes for CASSLPLAGGHNEQFF. V is TRBV11-2 and J is TRBJ2-1; 13 bases are shared with TRBD2. The germline CDR1 and CDR2 sequences are SGHAT and FQNNGV. This CDR3 contains 16 residues. V lost 2 bases to trimming and J lost 5 bases; unmatched junction nucleotides: 3.